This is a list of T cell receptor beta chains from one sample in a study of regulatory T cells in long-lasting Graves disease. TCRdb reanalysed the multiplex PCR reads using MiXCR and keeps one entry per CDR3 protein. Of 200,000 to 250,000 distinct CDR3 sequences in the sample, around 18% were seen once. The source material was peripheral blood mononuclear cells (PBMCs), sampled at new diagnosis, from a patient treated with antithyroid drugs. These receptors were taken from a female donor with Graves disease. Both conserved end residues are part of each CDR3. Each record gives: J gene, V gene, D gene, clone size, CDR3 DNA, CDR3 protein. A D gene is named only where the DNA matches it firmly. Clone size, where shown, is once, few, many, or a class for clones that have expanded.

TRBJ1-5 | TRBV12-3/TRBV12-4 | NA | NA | TGTGCCAGCAGTTGGAGCACAGGAGGTAATCAGCCCCAGCATTTT | CASSWSTGGNQPQHF
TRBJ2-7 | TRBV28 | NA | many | TGTGCCAGCAGTTTATTAGGTGGACAGCAGTACTTC | CASSLLGGQQYF
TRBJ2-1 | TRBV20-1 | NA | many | TGCAGTGCTAGAGATCTGCGGGTAGCGGCCTACAATGAGCAGTTCTTC | CSARDLRVAAYNEQFF
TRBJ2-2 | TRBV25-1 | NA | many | TGTGCCAGCAGTGAATCCTCCCCCGGTAGAACCGGGGAGCTGTTTTTT | CASSESSPGRTGELFF
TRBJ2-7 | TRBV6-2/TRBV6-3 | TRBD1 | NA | TGTGCCAGCAGAATTTCCGGGACAGGGAACGAGCAGTACTTC | CASRISGTGNEQYF
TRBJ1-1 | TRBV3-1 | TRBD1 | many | TGTGCCAGCAGCCCCCGGACAGGGCTGCCCTTGAACACTGAAGCTTTCTTT | CASSPRTGLPLNTEAFF
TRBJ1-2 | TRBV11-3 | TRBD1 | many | TGTGCCAGCAACCGCGACAGGGACGGTGGCTACACCTTC | CASNRDRDGGYTF
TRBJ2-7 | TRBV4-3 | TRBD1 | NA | TGCGCCAGCAGCCAAATGCCGAGGGACAGCGAGCAGTACTTC | CASSQMPRDSEQYF
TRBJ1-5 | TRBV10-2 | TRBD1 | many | TGCGCCAGCAGTGAGTCGGACAGGGGGCCGGATCAGCCCCAGCATTTT | CASSESDRGPDQPQHF
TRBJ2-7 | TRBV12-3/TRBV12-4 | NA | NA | TGTGCCAGCAGTTCGGCAGGCGGCGGGGCACGGGACTACGAGCAGTACTTC | CASSSAGGGARDYEQYF
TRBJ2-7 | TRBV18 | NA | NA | TGTGCCAGCTCACCGCGCGGGACAGAATACGAGCAGTACTTC | CASSPRGTEYEQYF
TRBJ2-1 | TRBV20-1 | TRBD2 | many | TGCAGTGCTCCCCGGCGGGAGAGCTCCTACAATGAGCAGTTCTTC | CSAPRRESSYNEQFF
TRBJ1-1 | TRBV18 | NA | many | TGTGCCAGCTCACCAGGTGCCACTGAAGCTTTCTTT | CASSPGATEAFF
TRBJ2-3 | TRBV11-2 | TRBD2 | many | TGTGCCAGCAGCCCGAGGACTAGCGATACGCAGTATTTT | CASSPRTSDTQYF
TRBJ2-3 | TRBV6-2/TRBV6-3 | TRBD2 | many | TGTGCCAGCAGTTCCGGGACTAGCGGGATACTAGCAGCAGATACGCAGTATTTT | CASSSGTSGILAADTQYF
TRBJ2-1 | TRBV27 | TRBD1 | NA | TGTGCCAGCAAGGGACAGAGCTCCTACAATGAGCAGTTCTTC | CASKGQSSYNEQFF
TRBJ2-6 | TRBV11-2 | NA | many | TGTGCCAGCAGCTTCAGTCTCTCTGGGGCCAACGTCCTGACTTTC | CASSFSLSGANVLTF